This entry describes one TCR beta chain. Its target is unknown. The V end was cut by 5 bases, the J end by 0 bases, with 14 bases between. Per germline, CDR1 MNHEY and CDR2 SVGAGI. The CDR3 loop spans 16 amino acids. This record belongs to a study of T-cell memory formation after mild COVID-19. Study outcomes and limitations: Certain responding clones were present in pre-infection memory, suggesting participation of cross-reactive memory. Shrinking CD4+ clones resided mostly in CM and EM, and CD8+ ones in EMRA.

Using its own MiXCR run on the 5' RACE reads, TCRdb lists one record per CDR3 protein. Of 300,000 to 350,000 distinct CDR3 sequences detected, approximately 19% appear once; the ten largest clones hold approximately 21%. The V and J genes are TRBV6-5 and TRBJ1-3, with D unclear. The sequenced material came from PBMCs or a T cell subset sorted from them (not recorded which). The receptor was isolated from a man aged 18 to 29 who had mild COVID-19 (a few samples of this study predate the infection). Cell type and time point are not known. CDR3 DNA sequence: TGTGCCAGCAGTCCCTGGGCAGGCGCCTCTGGAAACACCATATATTTT. Encoded protein: CASSPWAGASGNTIYF.